This T cell receptor beta chain is drawn from a study of OX40 agonist ivuxolimab in advanced cancers. On the study more broadly: It was ivuxolimab, an agonistic anti-OX40 (CD134) antibody, that patients were treated with.

As for this clone: Its antigen is unknown.

Profiling relied on immunoSEQ multiplex PCR, and the TCRdb table lists in-frame clones only, not all of them. The sample includes fewer than 50,000 clones, approximately 87% seen only once; the top ten take 10%. Study observations and caveats: Among expanded peripheral T cells, antigen specificity went undetermined.

The source was CD4+ or CD8+ T cells sorted from blood, collected in a trial of the OX40 agonist ivuxolimab. The TCR sequence derives from an adult with an advanced solid tumor such as melanoma, head and neck, liver or kidney cancer.

DNA for the CDR3: TGTGCCAGCAGCGCCCCGGGCGAGTACAATGAGCAGTTCTTC. It is translated as CASSAPGEYNEQFF. The rearrangement uses TRBV9 and TRBJ2-1; D not resolved. This CDR3 is built from 14 residues. The V gene lost 3 bases and the J gene lost 4 bases, with 11 bases spanning the gap. Germline V gives CDR1 SGDLS, CDR2 YYNGEE.